These T cell receptor beta chains were read from a single sample in a study of breast tumors, draining lymph nodes, adjacent tissues. TCRdb ran MiXCR on the multiplex PCR reads and lists one entry per CDR3 protein. The sample yields over 70,000 distinct CDR3 sequences, roughly 30% seen once. Sequences were obtained from axillary lymph node tissue. The origin of the receptors is a female donor with breast cancer. Some clones in this sample may be carry-over from other donors' samples. CDR3s include the opening cysteine and the closing phenylalanine or tryptophan. The D gene is left open where the match is weak. Size values are once, few and many counts, or a class for expanded clones, and some rows have none.

cdr3_nt cdr3_aa d_call clone_size j_call v_call
TGCAGTGCAATGCCCGGGACAGTCTACGAGCAGTACTTC CSAMPGTVYEQYF TRBD1 - TRBJ2-7 TRBV20-1
TGTGCCAGCAGCCAAGATTGGATCTCTGGGGCCAACGTCCTGACTTTC CASSQDWISGANVLTF - many TRBJ2-6 TRBV3-1
TGTGCCGGCAGCTTCCTTTCCTATGGCTACACCTTC CAGSFLSYGYTF - many TRBJ1-2 TRBV7-8
TGTGCCGGCAGCGCTGGACCGGACCCCTATGGCTACACCTTC CAGSAGPDPYGYTF - - TRBJ1-2 TRBV9
TGTGCCAGTAGGTCAGGGCCAAGCACTGAAGCTTTCTTT CASRSGPSTEAFF - - TRBJ1-1 TRBV19
TGTGCCAGCAGTTCCGACAGAGGCAATCAGCCCCAGCATTTT CASSSDRGNQPQHF - - TRBJ1-5 TRBV12-3/TRBV12-4
TGTGCCACCAGCAGAGATGTTGTGGGGGCTGGCTACACCTTC CATSRDVVGAGYTF - many TRBJ1-2 TRBV15
TGTGCCAGCAGTGACAACACAGATACGCAGTATTTT CASSDNTDTQYF - many TRBJ2-3 TRBV6-1
TGTGCCACCAGTGATTTGGGGACACTAAATGAGCAGTTCTTC CATSDLGTLNEQFF - many TRBJ2-1 TRBV24-1
TGCAGTGCTAGCAGCCCGGCCGAAAAACTGTTTTTT CSASSPAEKLFF - - TRBJ1-4 TRBV20-1
TGCGCCAGCAGCCAAGAAGCCGGGGGAGGCGGGAGGGCCGATCAAGAGACCCAGTACTTC CASSQEAGGGGRADQETQYF TRBD2 many TRBJ2-5 TRBV4-3
TGTGCCAGCAGTTACCCCCCGGGCTACGAGCAGTACTTC CASSYPPGYEQYF - many TRBJ2-7 TRBV6-2/TRBV6-3
TGTGCCAGCAGTTTAGCGGGCAGTATGAAAAACATTCAGTACTTC CASSLAGSMKNIQYF - many TRBJ2-4 TRBV12-3/TRBV12-4
TGTGCCAGCAGCTTAGCGGGCGGTACGCAGTATTTT CASSLAGGTQYF - - TRBJ2-3 TRBV7-8
TGTGCCAGCACAACTAGCGGGAGTTACAATGAGCAGTTCTTC CASTTSGSYNEQFF TRBD2 many TRBJ2-1 TRBV7-3
TGTGCCAGCAGCTCAGGGATCCCAGATACGCAGCATTTT CASSSGIPDTQHF - - TRBJ1-5 TRBV11-1
TGTGCCAGCAGCTCCAGGGATTTGGGTGAAAAACTGTTTTTT CASSSRDLGEKLFF - many TRBJ1-4 TRBV7-6
TGCAGCGTTGTTGCCGGAAACTATGGCTACACCTTC CSVVAGNYGYTF - many TRBJ1-2 TRBV29-1
TGTGCCAGCAGCTATGAAGTGGTTGCGGGATACACCGGGGAGCTGTTTTTT CASSYEVVAGYTGELFF - once TRBJ2-2 TRBV28
TGCAGTGCTAGGGGGGGGTGGACCTACGAGCAGTACTTC CSARGGWTYEQYF TRBD2 - TRBJ2-7 TRBV20-1
TGTGCCAGCAGCGCCGGGGGCAATAGCAATCAGCCCCAGCATTTT CASSAGGNSNQPQHF - medium-sized TRBJ1-5 TRBV9
TGCGCCAGCAGCCACCAAGGGGGATTGGGCACTGAAGCTTTCTTT CASSHQGGLGTEAFF - - TRBJ1-1 TRBV4-1
TGTGCCATCAGTGCGACTAGCGGGACAAGAAATGAAGAGTTCTTC CAISATSGTRNEEFF TRBD2 - TRBJ2-1 TRBV10-3
TGTGCCAGCAGCTTGGAGGCAGCGGGACGACAAGAGACCCAGTACTTC CASSLEAAGRQETQYF TRBD2 - TRBJ2-5 TRBV5-4
TGTGCCAGCGCTAACAGGGGAATGACCGGGGAGCTGTTTTTT CASANRGMTGELFF TRBD1 many TRBJ2-2 TRBV3-1
TGTGCCAGCAGCCGAGGGGCGAGCACCACAGATACGCAGTATTTT CASSRGASTTDTQYF - - TRBJ2-3 TRBV5-1
TGTGCCAGCAGGTTGCAGGGTGTAAATGGCTACACCTTC CASRLQGVNGYTF - - TRBJ1-2 TRBV12-3/TRBV12-4
TGTGCCAGCAGCCACGAAGGGGGGGCGGTCTATGGCTACACCTTC CASSHEGGAVYGYTF - many TRBJ1-2 TRBV3-1
TGTGCCCGGAGCGCTTGGGCAGGACAAAATTCACCCCTCCACTTT CARSAWAGQNSPLHF - - TRBJ1-6 TRBV30
TGTGCCACCGGGACTAGCGGGAGGGTGAACACCGGGGAGCTGTTTTTT CATGTSGRVNTGELFF TRBD2 - TRBJ2-2 TRBV6-6